Listed below are T cell receptor beta chains from one sample, sequenced in a study of blood T cells in healthy people across ages. One entry per CDR3 protein, called by TCRdb with MiXCR from the 5' RACE reads. The profile shows some 760,000 distinct CDR3 sequences, approximately 25% of them singletons. This same sample was also taken into another study, of T cells of mothers and their children.

Sample: blood. The receptors derive from a boy aged 5-17 years in good health. The CDR3 runs from the conserved cysteine through the conserved F or W. The order of the fields is V gene, J gene, clone size, D gene, CDR3 DNA, CDR3 protein. The D gene is left open where the match is weak. Not every row has a clone size; where given, it reads once, few, many or a size class.

TRBV5-1	TRBJ2-2	few	TRBD2	TGCGCCAGCAGCGCTAGCGGGATAACCGGGGAGCTGTTTTTT	CASSASGITGELFF
TRBV7-2	TRBJ2-1	NA	NA	TGTGCCAGCAGCTTAGGAACGGGGGACTACAATGAGCAGTTCTTC	CASSLGTGDYNEQFF
TRBV5-1	TRBJ1-1	NA	NA	TGCGCCAGCACCTGGGTAGGGGGTATATCTGAAGCTTTCTTT	CASTWVGGISEAFF
TRBV12-3/TRBV12-4	TRBJ2-4	NA	NA	TGTGCCAGCAGTTTCCGAGCGGGCGAAGCCAAAAACATTCAGTACTTC	CASSFRAGEAKNIQYF
TRBV5-1	TRBJ2-5	NA	TRBD2	TGCGCCAGCAGCTTGACTTCACTAGCGGCACAAGAGACCCAGTACTTC	CASSLTSLAAQETQYF
TRBV29-1	TRBJ1-1	few	TRBD1	TGCAGCACGACAGGGACCGCCCCTGGGGCTTTCTTT	CSTTGTAPGAFF
TRBV11-2	TRBJ2-4	NA	TRBD1	TGTGCCAGCAGCTTATGTAGCGGGACAGGGGGCTTAGGTCGGGCCCACAGAAAAAACATTCAGTACTTC	CASSLCSGTGGLGRAHRKNIQYF
TRBV29-1	TRBJ2-5	few	NA	TGCAGCGTTAGGCCACAAGAGACCCAGTACTTC	CSVRPQETQYF
TRBV5-1	TRBJ2-5	NA	TRBD2	TGCGCCAGCAGCTCAGGACTAGCGGGAGTTAGAGAGACCCAGTACTTC	CASSSGLAGVRETQYF
TRBV28	TRBJ2-7	NA	NA	TGTGCCAGCAGTGTCGACACCCTGCCGCACTTC	CASSVDTLPHF
TRBV4-2	TRBJ2-1	few	NA	TGTGCCAGCAGCCAAGATGTAGACAATGAGCAGTTCTTC	CASSQDVDNEQFF
TRBV7-2	TRBJ2-5	few	TRBD2	TGTGCCAGCAGCGTGACTAGCGGGGCTCAAGAGACCCAGTACTTC	CASSVTSGAQETQYF
TRBV5-1	TRBJ2-7	few	TRBD2	TGCGCCAGCAGCGTCGGGACTAGCGGGAGAGTCGAGCAGTACTTC	CASSVGTSGRVEQYF
TRBV7-2	TRBJ2-3	NA	TRBD2	TGTGCCAGCAGCCCCGATTCTGCGGGGAGGGCAGGTACGCAGTATTTT	CASSPDSAGRAGTQYF
TRBV10-3	TRBJ1-2	NA	TRBD1	TGTGCCATCAGTGATGACGGGACAGGGTTCCGCTACACCTTC	CAISDDGTGFRYTF
TRBV6-6	TRBJ2-7	NA	TRBD2	TGTGCCAGCAGTTTCGAGGGAGGGCCCACCGAGCAGTACTTC	CASSFEGGPTEQYF
TRBV27	TRBJ2-5	NA	NA	TGTGCCAGCAGTTTATCGTTCGGGGGCCAAGAGACCCAGTACTTC	CASSLSFGGQETQYF
TRBV5-4	TRBJ2-3	NA	NA	TGTGCCAGCAGCTTGTGGGGTGATGCCACAGATACGCAGTATTTT	CASSLWGDATDTQYF
TRBV24-1	TRBJ2-5	NA	NA	TGTGCCACCAGTGATTTAGGTAGGGGGAGGGTCCAAGAGACCCAGTACTTC	CATSDLGRGRVQETQYF
TRBV20-1	TRBJ2-3	NA	NA	TGCAGTATCCAAGGGGGAGCGGGCGTTCCCACAGATACGCAGTATTTT	CSIQGGAGVPTDTQYF
TRBV9	TRBJ2-7	few	NA	TGTGCCAGCAGCCCACATGGTTACGAGCAGTACTTC	CASSPHGYEQYF